This section outlines one T cell receptor (beta chain) sequence together with its context. Its antigen is undetermined. This sample was taken from a study of shared clonotypes between healthy human individuals. Whole-study findings and limits: Generation probabilities of non-shared clonotypes were lower (relative to those shared by all four donors).

Germline CDR1 SGHTA, CDR2 FQGNSA. The CDR3 has 18 amino acids. V shed 0 bases and J 2 bases; nucleotides not matched to a gene: 11. Donors were healthy HIV-negative adults without recently reported acute infections or vaccinations. Libraries were prepared by immunoSEQ multiplex PCR; TCRdb keeps only in-frame clonotypes and omits some of them. The profile covers 2,500,000 or so clones, with roughly 92% appearing a single time and 0.37% taken by the ten largest. The sequence came from a man aged 18-30 years in good health. Some clones in this sample may be carry-over from other donors' samples. The chain has TRBV7-2 and TRBJ2-3, with 7 bases lining up with TRBD1. Sequencing was performed on naive CD4+ T cells from PBMCs. Subset defined: CD45RA+ positively selected. The CDR3 DNA reads TGTGCCAGCAGCTTAGCTAAAACAGGGGATGGTCACACAGATACGCAGTATTTT. Its protein is CASSLAKTGDGHTDTQYF.